The 30 T cell receptor beta chains listed next were all sequenced from one sample in a study of cytomegalovirus exposure and HLA in healthy donors. A multiplex PCR was run with 60 Vbeta primers and 13 Jbeta primers. TCRdb's copy holds only in-frame clones and misses some; the assay was immunoSEQ multiplex PCR. The sample includes about 90,000 clones, roughly four fifths of them seen just once. The sequencing input was PBMCs. Source of these receptors: a woman aged 60 to 75 in good health and CMV-seropositive.

V and J are TRBV19 and TRBJ1-2; a possible D gene is TRBD1 (6 bases). Per the germline V gene, CDR1 is LNHDA and CDR2 is SQIVND (reference sequence). The length of the CDR3 is 16 residues. The V and J ends lost 7 bases and 8 bases respectively, with 26 bases between them. CDR3 residues: CASTTPSTGYTSGYTF. Written as DNA, the CDR3 is TGTGCCAGTACCACCCCCTCGACAGGCTACACGTCGGGCTACACCTTC.

The chain joins TRBV4-1 to TRBJ2-7; 7 bases are shared with TRBD2. This CDR3 spans 14 amino acids. Looked up from germline, CDR1 is MGHRA and CDR2 is YSYEKL. Trimming cost V 3 bases and J 3 bases; bases outside gene matches: 5. The CDR3 DNA reads as TGCGCCAGCAGCCAGTGGCTAGCGGACTACGAGCAGTACTTC. It is translated as CASSQWLADYEQYF.

This chain's CDR3 is CASRGDYFNEQFF. CDR3 nucleotide sequence: TGTGCCAGTAGGGGGGACTACTTCAATGAGCAGTTCTTC. The chain uses TRBV7-3 and TRBJ2-1, with D possibly matching TRBD2 (7 bases). The CDR3 has 13 residues. V lost 9 bases, J lost 6 bases, and 15 bases lay in between. The germline V gene has CDR1 SGHTA and CDR2 FQGTGA. The entire variable domain, with the rest obtained from reference TRBV7-3 and TRBJ2-1, is as follows: GAGVSQTPSNKVTEKGKYVELRCDPISGHTALYWYRQSLGQGPEFLIYFQGTGAADDSGLPNDRFFAVRPEGSVSTLKIQRTERGDSAVYLCASRGDYFNEQFFGPGTRLTVL.

The chain recombines TRBV7-3 with TRBJ2-1; 7 positions match TRBD2. Germline CDR1 and CDR2: SGHTA and FQGTGA. The trim removed 5 bases at V and 4 bases at J, leaving 5 bases unmatched. The CDR3 sequence is 14 residues long. CDR3 protein: CASSKAGEYNEQFF. CDR3 bases: TGTGCCAGCAGCAAGGCGGGGGAATACAATGAGCAGTTCTTC.

The chain carries TRBV29-1 and TRBJ2-1; 10 bases map to TRBD2. After removal of 6 bases from V and 1 base from J, the junction contained 9 bases not matched to a gene. Germline loops: CDR1 SQVTM, CDR2 ANQGSEA. The CDR3 extends over 16 amino acids. The DNA of the CDR3 is TGCAGCGTGTTCCTAGCGGGAGCGGCGTCCTACAATGAGCAGTTCTTC. This encodes CSVFLAGAASYNEQFF.

This chain uses TRBV18 with TRBJ2-5, with 14 positions matching TRBD2. V was clipped by 6 bases and J by 5 bases; unmatched bases: 5. Germline values: CDR1 KGHSH, CDR2 LQKENI. The CDR3 consists of 15 residues. CDR3 loop: CASSPGTSGSETQYF. DNA of the CDR3: TGTGCCAGCTCGCCAGGGACTAGCGGGAGTGAGACCCAGTACTTC.

This clone was counted between two and nine times. The CDR3 DNA sequence: TGTGCCAGCAGCTTCGCGGGAGTAGGCAATGAGCAGTTCTTC. It codes for CASSFAGVGNEQFF. The chain employs TRBV7-9 and TRBJ2-1, with TRBD2 identical over 7 bases. CDR1 is SEHNR, CDR2 FQNEAQ, per germline (reference sequence). The junction had 5 bases not matched to a gene; V was cut back by 3 bases and J by 6 bases. The CDR3 contains 14 residues.

The chain employs TRBV10-3 and TRBJ1-1; no definite D call. The germline V gene encodes CDR1 ENHRY and CDR2 SYGVKD. Trimming left V 4 bases short and J 7 bases short, with 13 bases between. This CDR3 is 13 amino acids long. CDR3 protein: CAISGRKLDEAFF. Written as DNA, the CDR3 is TGTGCCATCAGTGGGAGGAAATTGGATGAAGCTTTCTTT.

J is TRBJ1-4 and V is TRBV5-4; TRBD1 is a possible D gene (5 bases). CDR3 size: 15 residues. V was shortened by 2 bases and J by 0 bases, with 8 bases between the two germline ends. Germline V CDR1 and CDR2: SGHNT, YYREEE (reference sequence). CDR3 loop: CASSFGGATNEKLFF. DNA for the CDR3: TGTGCCAGCAGCTTCGGGGGGGCAACTAATGAAAAACTGTTTTTT.

The rearrangement links TRBV28 to TRBJ1-5, with TRBD1 matching 7 bases. Germline V gene data show CDR1 as MDHEN and CDR2 as SYDVKM. The CDR3 extends over 15 amino acids. With 5 bases clipped from V and 6 bases from J, the junction kept 10 bases outside the gene matches. CDR3 region: CASSAGTASTQPQHF. CDR3 DNA: TGTGCCAGCAGTGCCGGGACAGCGAGTACTCAGCCCCAGCATTTT.

This clone has only a few counts. This chain joins TRBV5-6 and TRBJ1-1; D is perhaps TRBD1 (5 bases). CDR3 size: 15 residues. Germline V gives CDR1 SGHDT, CDR2 YYEEEE. Trimming left V 1 base short and J 1 base short, with 11 bases between. In DNA form, the CDR3 reads TGTGCCAGCAGCTTGCTTACAGGTGAGAACACTGAAGCTTTCTTT. Its translation: CASSLLTGENTEAFF.

CDR3 sequence (DNA): TGTGCCAGCAGCTTCCTAGTACGGGGGAACACTGAAGCTTTCTTT. It codes for CASSFLVRGNTEAFF. The J gene is TRBJ1-1, the V gene TRBV7-3; D is unclear. This CDR3 comprises 15 residues. V lost 3 bases, J lost 1 base, and 12 bases lay in between. Germline lookup yields CDR1 SGHTA and CDR2 FQGTGA. The variable domain in full, completed from reference TRBV7-3 and TRBJ1-1, reads GAGVSQTPSNKVTEKGKYVELRCDPISGHTALYWYRQSLGQGPEFLIYFQGTGAADDSGLPNDRFFAVRPEGSVSTLKIQRTERGDSAVYLCASSFLVRGNTEAFFGQGTRLTVV.

This chain uses TRBV19 with TRBJ2-3; TRBD2 matches 12 bases. Germline CDR1 reads LNHDA; CDR2 reads SQIVND (reference sequence). The CDR3 is 16 amino acids. The V and J ends lost 3 bases and 0 bases, in that order; junction bases with no gene match: 1. The DNA of the CDR3 is TGTGCCAGTAGTATGGGACTAGCGGGTAGCACAGATACGCAGTATTTT. Amino acid sequence: CASSMGLAGSTDTQYF.

The chain recombines TRBV2 with TRBJ1-2; 9 bases match TRBD1. Germline CDR1 SNHLY, CDR2 FYNNEI. V lost 5 bases and J lost 8; bases outside the gene matches: 3. The CDR3 has 12 residues. CDR3 nucleotide sequence: TGTGCCAGCAGTCGGGACAGGGAAGGCTACACCTTC. Translating it yields CASSRDREGYTF.

The V gene is TRBV5-4, the J gene TRBJ2-7; 8 positions agree with TRBD1. The CDR3 sequence is 13 residues long. Per the germline V gene, CDR1 is SGHNT and CDR2 is YYREEE (reference sequence). V lost 4 bases and J lost 2; bases outside the gene matches: 2. CDR3 in amino acids: CASSRDRPYEQYF. As DNA, the CDR3 is TGTGCCAGCAGCAGGGACAGGCCCTACGAGCAGTACTTC.

This chain uses TRBV6-5 with TRBJ1-1; the D is unclear. CDR1 and CDR2 from the germline V gene are MNHEY and SVGAGI. This CDR3 has 14 amino acids. With 0 bases removed from V and 5 bases from J, the gap between germline ends came to 10 bases. CDR3 sequence reads: CASSYSIGRTEAFF. The CDR3 nucleotides read TGTGCCAGCAGTTACTCGATCGGGAGAACTGAAGCTTTCTTT.

The chain couples TRBV10-1 to TRBJ2-7, with 8 bases matching TRBD1. V gave up 5 bases and J gave up 5 bases; unmatched junction bases: 5. Germline loops: CDR1 WNHNN, CDR2 SYGVQD (reference sequence). This CDR3 has 13 amino acids. CDR3 coding DNA: TGCGCCAGCAGTCCGGGACAGGCTCACGAGCAGTACTTC. Its protein is CASSPGQAHEQYF.

This chain uses TRBV6-5 with TRBJ2-1; 8 bases fit TRBD2. CDR1 and CDR2 from the germline V gene are MNHEY and SVGAGI. The CDR3 sequence is 15 residues long. With 6 bases clipped from V and 3 bases from J, the junction kept 7 bases outside the gene matches. The CDR3 loop is CASSPSGRNYNEQFF. The CDR3 nucleotides are TGTGCCAGCAGCCCCAGCGGGAGAAACTACAATGAGCAGTTCTTC.

V and J are TRBV27 and TRBJ2-1; 7 nucleotides line up with TRBD2. This CDR3 is 16 amino acids long. Germline-derived CDR1 and CDR2 are MNHEY and SMNVEV (reference sequence). J lost 1 base, V lost 2 bases, and 5 bases had no gene match. CDR3 nucleotides: TGTGCCAGCAGTTTAAGCCTAGCGGCTTCCTACAATGAGCAGTTCTTC. Translating it yields CASSLSLAASYNEQFF.

The gene calls are TRBV5-1 and TRBJ1-2, with D possibly being TRBD1 (5 bases). The V and J ends lost 1 base and 2 bases respectively, with 6 bases between them. The germline V gene encodes CDR1 SGHRS and CDR2 YFSETQ. The CDR3 length is 13 residues. CDR3 sequence: CASSLSGNYGYTF. The CDR3 nucleotides read TGCGCCAGCAGCTTGTCAGGGAACTATGGCTACACCTTC.

The chain carries TRBV11-3 and TRBJ2-7; 12 bases are shared with TRBD2. This CDR3 has 16 residues. V gave up 4 bases and J gave up 4 bases; unmatched junction bases: 8. Germline CDR1 is SGHNT and CDR2 is YENEEA. The CDR3 protein is CASSSRLAGEGYEQYF. As DNA, the CDR3 is TGTGCCAGCAGCTCCCGACTAGCGGGAGAGGGGTACGAGCAGTACTTC.

The chain recombines TRBV9 with TRBJ2-2; TRBD2 is a possible D gene (7 bases). The CDR3 is 14 residues long. Per germline, CDR1 SGDLS and CDR2 YYNGEE. V was shortened by 4 bases and J by 8 bases, with 15 bases between the two germline ends. The CDR3 DNA reads TGTGCCAGCAGCCAGACGGGGGGCGAGGGGGAGCTGTTTTTT. Its protein is CASSQTGGEGELFF.

Comments on this clone: A read error may account for a junction end that differs from germline. This chain joins TRBV18 and TRBJ1-5; D ambiguous. The CDR3 is made up of 13 amino acids. The germline gives CDR1 KGHSH, CDR2 LQKENI. The CDR3 is CASSEDSSQPQHF. DNA of the CDR3: TGTGCCAGCTCGGAGGATAGCAGTCAGCCCCAGCATTTT. The full variable domain, with the rest looked up from reference TRBV18 and TRBJ1-5, is NAGVMQNPRHLVRRRGQEARLRCSPMKGHSHVYWYRQLPEEGLKFMVYLQKENIIDESGMPKERFSAEFPKEGPSILRIQQVVRGDSAAYFCASSEDSSQPQHFGDGTRLSIL.

The chain is built from TRBV5-5 and TRBJ1-2, with D unclear. The CDR3 is 13 residues long. The germline V gene encodes CDR1 SGHKS and CDR2 YYEKEE (reference sequence). V was shortened by 0 bases and J by 6 bases, with 9 bases between the two germline ends. CDR3 sequence: CASSLEGLDGYTF. The CDR3 DNA is TGTGCCAGCAGCTTGGAAGGACTTGATGGCTACACCTTC.

The chain recombines TRBV10-3 with TRBJ2-7, with D perhaps TRBD1 (6 bases). Trimming stripped 11 bases from V and 2 bases from J, with 25 bases between. The length of the CDR3 is 16 residues. The germline V gene has CDR1 ENHRY and CDR2 SYGVKD. The CDR3 nucleotides read TGTGCCGGTTCATCACAGGGTAGTCGCGTCCCCTACGAGCAGTACTTC. Translation: CAGSSQGSRVPYEQYF.

This clone occurred a few times. V gene TRBV19 combines with J gene TRBJ1-5; TRBD1 is a possible D gene (5 bases). With 6 bases removed from V and 6 bases from J, the gap between germline ends came to 18 bases. The CDR3 covers 15 residues. Per the germline V gene, CDR1 is LNHDA and CDR2 is SQIVND (reference sequence). The DNA for the CDR3 is TGTGCCAGTAGGACGCGGATCGGGGGGTTTCAGCCCCAGCATTTT. Residues: CASRTRIGGFQPQHF.

The chain joins TRBV27 to TRBJ2-7, with D unresolved. CDR1 is MNHEY, CDR2 SMNVEV, per germline (reference sequence). The CDR3 covers 15 residues. V dropped 3 bases and J dropped 2 bases, with 14 bases sitting between them. In DNA form, the CDR3 reads TGTGCCAGCAGTTTGTATGAGCCCCCTACCTACGAGCAGTACTTC. As protein: CASSLYEPPTYEQYF.

The rearrangement links TRBV5-1 to TRBJ2-1; D gene uncertain. The germline gives CDR1 SGHRS, CDR2 YFSETQ. The V end was cut by 5 bases, the J end by 0 bases, with 9 bases between. The CDR3 runs 14 residues. The CDR3 sequence is CASSPESSYNEQFF. Written as DNA, the CDR3 is TGCGCCAGCAGTCCGGAGAGCTCCTACAATGAGCAGTTCTTC.

J is TRBJ2-3 and V is TRBV18; possible D gene TRBD2, 6 bases. This CDR3 region has 16 residues. Trimming removed 2 bases from V and 0 bases from J, with 12 bases in between. Germline assignment: CDR1 KGHSH and CDR2 LQKENI. The CDR3 DNA reads TGTGCCAGCTCACCATCTTCGGGAGCTAGCACAGATACGCAGTATTTT. The encoded protein is CASSPSSGASTDTQYF.

The chain links TRBV30 to TRBJ1-2; D unclear. The V and J ends lost 2 bases and 4 bases respectively, with 14 bases between them. Germline lookup yields CDR1 GTSNPN and CDR2 SVGIG (reference sequence). This CDR3 spans 14 amino acids. CDR3 sequence reads: CAWSRIEVGYGYTF. For the CDR3, the DNA is TGTGCCTGGAGTCGAATAGAGGTCGGCTATGGCTACACCTTC.